This passage covers 10 T cell receptor beta chains from one sample sequenced in a study of blood T cell repertoires in COVID-19. TCRdb's table, derived via immunoSEQ multiplex PCR, lists solely in-frame clones and lacks some. Of roughly 300,000 clones listed, about 86% are singletons. Sequenced input: PBMCs or T cells enriched from blood (not recorded which). The source is a woman aged 40 to 55 with acute COVID-19.

This clone was seen once. The rearrangement uses TRBV19 and TRBJ2-5, with 8 bases identical to TRBD2. V was pared by 3 bases and J by 5 bases, with 8 bases of the junction left unmatched. Germline V gives CDR1 LNHDA, CDR2 SQIVND (reference sequence). The CDR3 is made up of 15 amino acids. In DNA form, the CDR3 reads TGTGCCAGTAGTATTCGGGGACTAGTATGGGAGACCCAGTACTTC. It codes for CASSIRGLVWETQYF.

The chain carries TRBV7-9 and TRBJ2-2; D not certain. This CDR3 spans 15 amino acids. V was shortened by 1 base and J by 2 bases, with 8 bases between the two germline ends. Per germline, CDR1 SEHNR and CDR2 FQNEAQ (reference sequence). CDR3 protein: CASSLGPTNTGELFF. The CDR3 DNA follows: TGTGCCAGCAGCTTAGGCCCAACTAACACCGGGGAGCTGTTTTTT.

The CDR3 DNA follows: TGTGCCAGCAGCCAAGTGGGACTACCCCTCTACGAGCAGTACTTC. Translation: CASSQVGLPLYEQYF. This rearrangement joins TRBV3-1 (or the pseudogene TRBV3-2) to TRBJ2-7, with TRBD2 matching over 7 bases. Germline loops: CDR1 LGHDT, CDR2 YNNKEL (reference sequence). J lost 3 bases, V lost 1 base, and 6 bases had no gene match. This CDR3 comprises 15 residues.

The rearrangement joins TRBV7-2 to TRBJ1-4; a possible D gene is TRBD1 (5 bases). From germline, CDR1 is SGHTA and CDR2 FQGNSA. The CDR3 is 14 residues long. Deletions cut 6 bases from V and 6 bases from J, with 14 bases between. CDR3 residues: CASRGGRQHEKLFF. The CDR3 bases are TGTGCCAGCAGGGGCGGGAGACAGCATGAAAAACTGTTTTTT.

The chain employs TRBV6-2 or TRBV6-3 and TRBJ2-7; 7 nucleotides match TRBD1. Germline lookup yields CDR1 MNHEY and CDR2 SVGEGT. J lost 5 bases, V lost 5 bases, and 15 bases had no gene match. The CDR3 sequence is 16 residues long. CDR3 protein: CASSHKLNRGVHEQYF. Written as DNA, the CDR3 is TGTGCCAGCAGTCACAAACTCAACAGGGGAGTACACGAGCAGTACTTC.

CDR3 coding DNA: TGTGCCAGCAGGGGACAGAGGGCGAGCAATCAGCCCCAGCATTTT. Its protein is CASRGQRASNQPQHF. This chain uses TRBV2 with TRBJ1-5, with 7 nucleotides matching TRBD1. There are 15 residues in the CDR3. The ends lost 6 bases at V and 1 base at J; junction bases unmatched: 6. Germline loops: CDR1 SNHLY, CDR2 FYNNEI.

CDR3 sequence: CASSLGDRNQPQHF. As DNA, the CDR3 is TGTGCCAGCAGTTTAGGGGACAGGAATCAGCCCCAGCATTTT. The chain has TRBV28 and TRBJ1-5, with TRBD1 matching over 8 bases. CDR1 and CDR2 from the germline V gene are MDHEN and SYDVKM. This CDR3 is 14 amino acids long. The junction had 1 base not matched to a gene; V was cut back by 2 bases and J by 4 bases.

The genes are TRBV7-2 and TRBJ2-3; possible D gene TRBD1, 6 bases. CDR1 is SGHTA, CDR2 FQGNSA, per germline. V was cut by 9 bases and J by 1 base, with 17 bases left in between. This CDR3 spans 15 amino acids. CDR3 amino acids: CASSDQGRGTDTQYF. The CDR3 nucleotides read TGTGCCAGTTCGGATCAGGGGCGGGGCACAGATACGCAGTATTTT.

The rearrangement uses TRBV6-2 or TRBV6-3 and TRBJ1-3; perhaps TRBD1 as D (5 bases). Trimming stripped 5 bases from V and 2 bases from J, with 10 bases between. The germline V gene encodes CDR1 MNHEY and CDR2 SVGEGT. This CDR3 region has 14 residues. The CDR3 sequence: CASSTGGTGNTIYF. The CDR3 DNA follows: TGTGCCAGCAGTACAGGCGGAACTGGAAACACCATATATTTT.

The J gene is TRBJ1-6, the V gene TRBV28, with 8 positions matching TRBD1. CDR3 length: 15 amino acids. In germline, CDR1 is MDHEN, CDR2 SYDVKM. V was pared by 4 bases and J by 3 bases, with 2 bases of the junction left unmatched. Here the CDR3 reads CASSSGQGYNSPLHF. CDR3 bases: TGTGCCAGCAGTTCTGGACAGGGCTATAATTCACCCCTCCACTTT. The whole variable domain, filled in from reference TRBV28 and TRBJ1-6, reads DVKVTQSSRYLVKRTGEKVFLECVQDMDHENMFWYRQDPGLGLRLIYFSYDVKMKEKGDIPEGYSVSREKKERFSLILESASTNQTSMYLCASSSGQGYNSPLHFGNGTRLTVT.